This entry features one T cell receptor beta chain sequence. The CDR3 loop spans 15 amino acids. CDR1 is LNHDA, CDR2 SQIVND, per germline (reference sequence). J gave up 1 base and V 3 bases, and 3 bases lay outside the gene matches. As originally analysed: Estimation of nucleated cell counts relied on the amplification of reference gene primers. This table comes from immunoSEQ multiplex PCR, and its TCRdb copy is limited to in-frame clones, with some not included. D and trimming come from the DNA, and the V and J calls and clone size come from that table. This sample carries 200,000 to 250,000 clones, 84% of them seen once, and the ten largest clones take about 7.3%. This specimen comes from a study of blood T cell repertoires in COVID-19. Study context: Acute and convalescent COVID-19 samples came from the United States, Italy and Spain. T cells, B-cell-depleted T cells, or PBMCs supplied cDNA or gDNA.

The TCR comes from a woman in her fifties or sixties with active or convalescent COVID-19. The specimen sequenced was peripheral blood. The chain links TRBV19 to TRBJ2-3, with 8 bases that match TRBD2. The chain's CDR3 is CASSMGRGGTDTQYF. CDR3 bases: TGTGCCAGTAGTATGGGGCGGGGGGGCACAGATACGCAGTATTTT. The whole variable domain, filled in from reference TRBV19 and TRBJ2-3, reads DGGITQSPKYLFRKEGQNVTLSCEQNLNHDAMYWYRQDPGQGLRLIYYSQIVNDFQKGDIAEGYSVSREKKESFPLTVTSAQKNPTAFYLCASSMGRGGTDTQYFGPGTRLTVL.